Reported below is one T cell receptor (beta chain). Its antigen is not identified. The entry originates in a study of human T cells and chemical hapten exposure. Study-wide results and limits: Patch test scores rose with PT1 expanded TCR counts, a positive correlation. Sensitization with DPC brought no change to TCRs above 1 in 1000 in frequency.

Each CDR3 protein is one row after TCRdb ran MiXCR on the RACE reads. This repertoire shows more than 150,000 distinct CDR3 sequences, around 25% found once; its top ten account for under 2.5%. Time point given: patch test 3, about 24 weeks after DPC sensitization. Treatment specified: therapeutic diphenylcyclopropenone sensitization with weekly scalp DPC. Participating donors were patients with alopecia, aged 18 to 70 years, considered appropriate candidates for DPC. The ends were cut back, 3 bases at V and 0 bases at J, with 9 bases in the middle. The CDR3 totals 14 residues. Per germline, CDR1 SQVTM and CDR2 ANQGSEA.

The sample consisted of whole blood, taken in connection with sensitization to the hapten diphenylcyclopropenone (DPC). The chain is built from TRBV29-1 and TRBJ2-1, with D uncertain. The clonotype originates from a woman in her thirties or forties with alopecia areata. Some clones in this sample may be carry-over from other donors' samples. DNA of the CDR3: TGCAGCGTTGATTGGCGTAGCTCCTACAATGAGCAGTTCTTC. It yields the protein CSVDWRSSYNEQFF.